A single sample is the source of the 29 T cell receptor beta chains below, sequenced in a study of neurological immune-mediated disorders (dated by TCRdb to about 2019). The library was generated by 5' RACE. The instrument was an Illumina HiSeq 2500. The raw public data were reprocessed by TCRdb itself: fastp quality trimming at Q25, MiXCR clonotype calling, in-frame beta chains only. Identical CDR3 protein sequences are pooled into one entry, listed with their most common genes and DNA. Across this sample there are roughly 62,000 distinct CDR3 sequences, with about 2.5% seen only once. About 3% of the sample rests with the top ten. Sequencing was performed on PBMCs. These receptors were collected from a man in his forties or fifties with multiple sclerosis.

At least ten counts were recorded for this clonotype. The chain joins TRBV3-1 to TRBJ1-6, with D perhaps matching TRBD1 (6 bases). Germline CDR1 LGHDT, CDR2 YNNKEL (reference sequence). The CDR3 contains 14 residues. Trimming left V 0 bases short and J 6 bases short, with 6 bases between. The CDR3 is CASSQEDSNSPLHF. The CDR3 DNA reads TGTGCCAGCAGCCAAGAGGACAGTAATTCACCCCTCCACTTT.

There are many counts of this clonotype. The genes are TRBV29-1 and TRBJ2-1; D may be TRBD1 (6 bases). Trimming stripped 6 bases from V and 0 bases from J, with 12 bases between. The germline CDR1 and CDR2 sequences are SQVTM and ANQGSEA. The CDR3 consists of 14 residues. CDR3 region: CSVRGGSSYNEQFF. The DNA for the CDR3 is TGCAGCGTCAGAGGGGGAAGCTCCTACAATGAGCAGTTCTTC.

Judged by abundance, this clonotype is medium-sized. V and J are TRBV5-1 and TRBJ1-6; D possibly corresponds to TRBD1 (6 bases). The length of the CDR3 is 16 residues. CDR1 SGHRS and CDR2 YFSETQ come from the germline V gene. The V gene lost 4 bases and the J gene lost 7 bases, with 18 bases spanning the gap. The CDR3 region is CASSAAGGARNSPLHF. In DNA form, the CDR3 reads TGCGCCAGCAGCGCGGCTGGGGGGGCTCGGAATTCACCCCTCCACTTT.

In this sample, this clonotype turned up many times. This chain links TRBV4-1 with TRBJ1-4; 7 positions agree with TRBD1. Trimming cost V 0 bases and J 8 bases; bases outside gene matches: 9. The CDR3 is 16 amino acids. Germline assignment: CDR1 MGHRA and CDR2 YSYEKL. CDR3 in DNA: TGCGCCAGCAGCCAAGATTGGGAGGGGGCGAGGGAAAAACTGTTTTTT. Protein sequence: CASSQDWEGAREKLFF.

This clonotype was found many times. This chain links TRBV12-3 or TRBV12-4 with TRBJ1-2; D remains ambiguous. Between the trimmed V and J ends, which lost 0 bases and 1 base, there was a span of 9 bases. There are 15 residues in the CDR3. This CDR3 is CASSLAQALNYGYTF. CDR3 DNA: TGTGCCAGCAGTTTAGCCCAGGCTCTTAACTATGGCTACACCTTC.

At least ten counts were recorded for this clonotype. The rearrangement joins TRBV11-3 to TRBJ2-1; 8 nucleotides agree with TRBD2. Per germline, CDR1 SGHNT and CDR2 YENEEA. The CDR3 spans 13 residues. V dropped 3 bases and J dropped 6; count of bases not matched to a gene: 1. CDR3 in DNA: TGTGCCAGCAGCTTGAGCGGGGGCAATGAGCAGTTCTTC. Residues: CASSLSGGNEQFF.

This clonotype was seen at least ten times. This chain joins TRBV7-6 and TRBJ2-7; D might be TRBD2 (7 bases). This CDR3 contains 12 residues. The germline V gene encodes CDR1 SGHVS and CDR2 FNYEAQ. Trimming removed 5 bases at V and 7 bases at J, with 12 bases between. For the CDR3, the DNA is TGTGCCAGCAGCGGGGGGGGGCCGGAGCAGTACTTC. Translated, it gives CASSGGGPEQYF.

This clonotype was detected many times. The chain joins TRBV10-3 to TRBJ1-4; the D gene is possibly TRBD1 (6 bases). Trimming cost V 8 bases and J 7 bases, with 14 bases left between them. Germline V gene sequence: CDR1 ENHRY, CDR2 SYGVKD. There are 13 residues in the CDR3. CDR3 sequence reads: CAIAPGGREKLFF. The CDR3 DNA reads TGTGCCATCGCGCCGGGGGGCCGTGAAAAACTGTTTTTT.

This clonotype was detected many times. The CDR3: CSAKTNNSPLHF. The CDR3 DNA sequence: TGCAGTGCTAAGACTAATAATTCACCCCTCCACTTT. The rearrangement links TRBV20-1 to TRBJ1-6; D ambiguous. There are 12 residues in the CDR3. Trimming pared 4 bases from V and 5 bases from J, leaving 6 bases between. Germline values: CDR1 DFQATT, CDR2 SNEGSKA (reference sequence).

In this sample, this clonotype turned up many times. The chain joins TRBV5-1 to TRBJ2-2; a possible D gene is TRBD2 (5 bases). This CDR3 is built from 14 residues. Per germline, CDR1 SGHRS and CDR2 YFSETQ. The V end was cut by 4 bases, the J end by 6 bases, with 13 bases between. CDR3 nucleotide sequence: TGCGCCAGCAGCGAAACTAGTTTTCCCGGGGAGCTGTTTTTT. This encodes CASSETSFPGELFF. The full variable domain, with the rest looked up from reference TRBV5-1 and TRBJ2-2, is KAGVTQTPRYLIKTRGQQVTLSCSPISGHRSVSWYQQTPGQGLQFLFEYFSETQRNKGNFPGRFSGRQFSNSRSEMNVSTLELGDSALYLCASSETSFPGELFFGEGSRLTVL.

This clonotype was observed many times. The chain employs TRBV5-5 and TRBJ2-1, with TRBD2 matching 11 bases. Germline V gene lookup returns CDR1 SGHKS and CDR2 YYEKEE (reference sequence). V shed 3 bases and J 8 bases; nucleotides not matched to a gene: 7. The CDR3 sequence is 15 residues long. CDR3 region: CASSSLAGGQDEQFF. Written as DNA, the CDR3 is TGTGCCAGCAGCTCGTTAGCGGGGGGGCAGGATGAGCAGTTCTTC.

The table lists this clonotype with many counts. The gene calls are TRBV6-2 or TRBV6-3 and TRBJ2-7, with 8 bases fitting TRBD2. J lost 0 bases, V lost 0 bases, and 1 base had no gene match. Germline V gene data show CDR1 as MNHEY and CDR2 as SVGEGT. The length of the CDR3 is 15 residues. The CDR3 region is CASSYSGGGSYEQYF. The CDR3 DNA follows: TGTGCCAGCAGTTACTCCGGGGGGGGCTCCTACGAGCAGTACTTC.

This clonotype was seen repeatedly, ten times or more. The rearrangement joins TRBV2 to TRBJ1-1; 8 bases line up with TRBD1. J gave up 2 bases and V 6 bases, and 8 bases lay outside the gene matches. Germline V gives CDR1 SNHLY, CDR2 FYNNEI. The CDR3 contains 15 residues. This CDR3 is CASRPQGQVNTEAFF. CDR3 sequence (DNA): TGTGCCAGCAGACCACAGGGACAGGTTAACACTGAAGCTTTCTTT.

This clonotype was detected ten times or more. The chain joins TRBV5-1 to TRBJ1-1; D is undetermined. The CDR3 is made up of 14 amino acids. Deletions cut 4 bases from V and 7 bases from J, with 17 bases between. Germline CDR1 is SGHRS and CDR2 is YFSETQ. The CDR3 DNA follows: TGCGCCAGCAGCCCGACCTGGGAAGAAATTGAAGCTTTCTTT. Protein sequence: CASSPTWEEIEAFF.

This clonotype came up many times. J is TRBJ2-1 and V is TRBV20-1, with 14 bases that match TRBD2. The V gene's germline CDR1 is DFQATT and CDR2 SNEGSKA (reference sequence). V was pared by 6 bases and J by 4 bases, with 2 bases of the junction left unmatched. The CDR3 runs to 14 residues. CDR3 DNA: TGCAGTGCGAGACTAGCGGGGGGGTACAATGAGCAGTTCTTC. It yields the protein CSARLAGGYNEQFF.

This clonotype was seen at least ten times. V and J are TRBV5-1 and TRBJ2-5; TRBD1 or TRBD2 may be the D gene (5 bases each). CDR1 SGHRS and CDR2 YFSETQ come from the germline V gene. This CDR3 has 12 residues. V lost 5 bases to trimming and J lost 5 bases, with 10 bases between them. The CDR3 loop reads CASRPEGETQYF. DNA of the CDR3: TGCGCCAGCAGGCCCGAGGGGGAGACCCAGTACTTC.

Many counts were recorded for this clonotype. V gene TRBV18 combines with J gene TRBJ2-7; TRBD1 matches at 11 bases. This CDR3 has 16 amino acids. V lost 2 bases and J lost 1; bases outside the gene matches: 4. In germline, CDR1 is KGHSH, CDR2 LQKENI. The CDR3 DNA sequence: TGTGCCAGCTCACCAACCGGGACAGGGGGATCCTACGAGCAGTACTTC. As protein: CASSPTGTGGSYEQYF. The full variable domain, completed using reference TRBV18 and TRBJ2-7, is NAGVMQNPRHLVRRRGQEARLRCSPMKGHSHVYWYRQLPEEGLKFMVYLQKENIIDESGMPKERFSAEFPKEGPSILRIQQVVRGDSAAYFCASSPTGTGGSYEQYFGPGTRLTVT.

This clonotype was picked up many times. This chain uses TRBV6-5 with TRBJ2-7; the D gene is possibly TRBD2 (5 bases). There are 14 residues in the CDR3. The V end was cut by 8 bases, the J end by 2 bases, with 16 bases between. CDR1 is MNHEY, CDR2 SVGAGI, per germline. The CDR3 DNA reads TGTGCCAGCCAGCGCAACCGGGATACCTACGAGCAGTACTTC. Its protein product is CASQRNRDTYEQYF.

Ten or more counts support this clonotype. The gene calls are TRBV29-1 and TRBJ2-7; 7 bases map to TRBD1. V lost 6 bases and J lost 2; bases outside the gene matches: 4. Germline V CDR1 and CDR2: SQVTM, ANQGSEA. This CDR3 spans 12 amino acids. The CDR3 region is CSVRQGAYEQYF. The CDR3 DNA sequence: TGCAGCGTCAGACAGGGAGCCTACGAGCAGTACTTC.

The sample holds many counts of this clonotype. J is TRBJ2-7 and V is TRBV5-5, with TRBD1 as a possible D gene (6 bases). V was pared by 4 bases and J by 4 bases, with 18 bases between. Germline V gene lookup returns CDR1 SGHKS and CDR2 YYEKEE (reference sequence). CDR3 length: 15 amino acids. As DNA, the CDR3 is TGTGCCAGCAGCATCAACCGGCAGGGGTCATACGAGCAGTACTTC. Protein product: CASSINRQGSYEQYF.

This clonotype was detected ten times or more. The chain joins TRBV12-3 or TRBV12-4 to TRBJ1-6, with unresolved D. The CDR3 is made up of 14 amino acids. V gave up 3 bases and J gave up 7 bases, with 10 bases separating them. CDR3 region: CASSFSTGNSPLHF. The CDR3, as DNA: TGTGCCAGCAGTTTCAGTACCGGGAATTCACCCCTCCACTTT.

This clonotype was seen ten or more times. The CDR3 nucleotides are TGTGCCAGCAGCTTACTAGCGGGGGTGAACACCGGGGAGCTGTTTTTT. This encodes CASSLLAGVNTGELFF. The V call is TRBV7-2, the J call TRBJ2-2; the match to TRBD2 covers 10 bases. CDR3 length: 16 residues. V gave up 2 bases and J gave up 1 base; unmatched junction bases: 1. Germline loops: CDR1 SGHTA, CDR2 FQGNSA. Full variable domain (remainder filled in from reference TRBV7-2 and TRBJ2-2): GAGVSQSPSNKVTEKGKDVELRCDPISGHTALYWYRQSLGQGLEFLIYFQGNSAPDKSGLPSDRFSAERTGGSVSTLTIQRTQQEDSAVYLCASSLLAGVNTGELFFGEGSRLTVL.

In its sample, this clonotype was seen many times. The J gene is TRBJ2-6, the V gene TRBV18; no firm D call. V lost 1 base, J lost 0 bases, and 4 bases lay in between. This CDR3 comprises 15 residues. The germline V gene encodes CDR1 KGHSH and CDR2 LQKENI. The CDR3 DNA reads as TGTGCCAGCTCACCACAGCACTCTGGGGCCAACGTCCTGACTTTC. This gives the protein CASSPQHSGANVLTF.

This clonotype was observed many times. This chain links TRBV10-3 with TRBJ2-2, with TRBD2 identical over 13 bases. The ends lost 6 bases at V and 5 bases at J; junction bases unmatched: 3. CDR1 and CDR2 (germline): ENHRY, SYGVKD. This CDR3 contains 15 residues. CDR3 amino acids: CAISTTSGGTGELFF. Written as DNA, the CDR3 is TGTGCCATCAGCACGACTAGCGGGGGGACCGGGGAGCTGTTTTTT.

This clonotype occurred many times. The chain couples TRBV25-1 to TRBJ2-5, with TRBD2 matching 8 bases. Germline trimming cut 6 bases from V and 1 base from J; bases unmatched to any gene: 7. CDR3 length: 15 amino acids. The germline V gene has CDR1 MGHDK and CDR2 SYGVNS. For the CDR3, the DNA is TGTGCCAGCAGGCCTCGGGGGGGAGTCCAAGAGACCCAGTACTTC. This codes for CASRPRGGVQETQYF.

This clonotype was observed at least ten times. This chain links TRBV27 with TRBJ2-2, with D unclear. The CDR3 spans 12 residues. CDR1 is MNHEY and CDR2 is SMNVEV in the germline V gene (reference sequence). Trimming cost V 8 bases and J 6 bases, with 10 bases left between them. The CDR3 nucleotides read TGTGCCAGCGCGACCTGGGCCGGGGAGCTGTTTTTT. This sequence encodes CASATWAGELFF.

This clonotype came up many times. CDR3 in amino acids: CASSPFNEQFF. The CDR3 region has the DNA TGTGCCAGCAGCCCTTTTAATGAGCAGTTCTTC. The chain links TRBV7-2 to TRBJ2-1, with D unclear. The V end was cut by 5 bases, the J end by 7 bases, with 6 bases between. From germline, CDR1 is SGHTA and CDR2 FQGNSA. The CDR3 loop spans 11 amino acids.

This clonotype was found many times. The V call is TRBV24-1, the J call TRBJ1-5; 7 bases are shared with TRBD1. Germline V gene lookup returns CDR1 KGHDR and CDR2 SFDVKD. This CDR3 contains 13 residues. V dropped 5 bases and J dropped 6; count of bases not matched to a gene: 3. The CDR3: CATSGNRGQPQHF. As DNA, the CDR3 is TGTGCCACCAGTGGTAACAGGGGTCAGCCCCAGCATTTT.

This clonotype was seen at least ten times. The chain links TRBV20-1 to TRBJ1-4, with 7 bases that match TRBD1. V trimming: 2 bases; J trimming: 8 bases; junction bases outside the gene matches: 5. CDR3 size: 13 residues. Germline lookup yields CDR1 DFQATT and CDR2 SNEGSKA (reference sequence). CDR3 bases: TGCAGTGCTAGAAAGGGGGCTTGGGAAAAACTGTTTTTT. This encodes CSARKGAWEKLFF.